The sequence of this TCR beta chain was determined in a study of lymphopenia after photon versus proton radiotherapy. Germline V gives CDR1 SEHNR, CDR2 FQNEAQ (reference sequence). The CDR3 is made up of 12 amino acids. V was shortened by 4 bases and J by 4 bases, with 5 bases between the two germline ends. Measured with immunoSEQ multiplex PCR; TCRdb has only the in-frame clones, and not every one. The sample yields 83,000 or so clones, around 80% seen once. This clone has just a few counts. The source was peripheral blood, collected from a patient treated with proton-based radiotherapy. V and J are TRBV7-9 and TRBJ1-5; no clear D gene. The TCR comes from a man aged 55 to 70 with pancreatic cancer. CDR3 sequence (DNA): TGTGCCAGCAGCTCCGCAAATCAGCCCCAGCATTTT. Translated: CASSSANQPQHF.